This T cell receptor (beta chain) originates from a study of blood T cell repertoires in COVID-19. The germline V gene has CDR1 GTSNPN and CDR2 SVGIG (reference sequence). Deletions cut 0 bases from V and 1 base from J, with 12 bases between. The CDR3 consists of 15 residues. TCRdb keeps only in-frame clones here, not all; method: immunoSEQ multiplex PCR. The sample carries a few hundred thousand clones, more than 75% recorded once. The genes are TRBV30 and TRBJ1-1; D is perhaps TRBD1 (5 bases). This TCR derives from a woman in her thirties with COVID-19, enrolled during active disease. Sequencing was carried out using peripheral blood. The CDR3 nucleotides read TGTGCCTGGAGTGTAATGGGGGGGACGAACACTGAAGCTTTCTTT. Amino acids: CAWSVMGGTNTEAFF.